This T cell receptor (beta chain) was profiled in a study of shared clonotypes between healthy human individuals. On this clone itself: Its antigen is not known.

The assay was immunoSEQ multiplex PCR, and TCRdb's table has in-frame clones only and misses some. The table includes 2,500,000 or so clones, 93% detected once. Looked up from germline, CDR1 is MNHEY and CDR2 is SMNVEV (reference sequence). Trimming took 5 bases from V and 5 from J; bases not matched to a gene: 10. This CDR3 region has 16 residues. Study-level findings and limits: Several donors held about 5% of naive CD4 clonotypes in common.

The source of this sequence is a man younger than 35 in good health. Some clones in this sample may be carry-over from other donors' samples. The chain couples TRBV27 to TRBJ2-2, with 8 bases lining up with TRBD1. Sequencing used naive CD4+ T cells from PBMCs. Indicated subset: CD45RA+ positively selected. CDR3 sequence (DNA): TGTGCCAGCAGTCAAGGTTGGGACAGGTCTACCGGGGAGCTGTTTTTT. Protein sequence: CASSQGWDRSTGELFF.